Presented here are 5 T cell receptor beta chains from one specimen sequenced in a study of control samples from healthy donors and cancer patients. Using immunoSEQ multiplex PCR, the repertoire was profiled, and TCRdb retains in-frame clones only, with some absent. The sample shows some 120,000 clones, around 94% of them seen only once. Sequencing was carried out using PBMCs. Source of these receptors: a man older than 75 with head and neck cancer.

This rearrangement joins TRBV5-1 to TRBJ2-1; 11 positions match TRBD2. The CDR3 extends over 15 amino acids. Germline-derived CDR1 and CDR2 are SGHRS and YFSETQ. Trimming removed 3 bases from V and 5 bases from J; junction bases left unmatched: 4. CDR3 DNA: TGCGCCAGCAGCTCAATAGCGGGAGGGGACAATGAGCAGTTCTTC. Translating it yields CASSSIAGGDNEQFF.

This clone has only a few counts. The CDR3 reads CASSQGPGVNYGYTF. CDR3 DNA sequence: TGTGCCAGCAGCCAAGGGCCAGGGGTTAACTATGGCTACACCTTC. This chain connects TRBV3-1 (or the pseudogene TRBV3-2) to TRBJ1-2, with D possibly being TRBD1 (6 bases). Per germline, CDR1 LGHDT and CDR2 YNNKEL (reference sequence). This CDR3 contains 15 residues. V lost 1 base to trimming and J lost 1 base, with 10 bases between them.

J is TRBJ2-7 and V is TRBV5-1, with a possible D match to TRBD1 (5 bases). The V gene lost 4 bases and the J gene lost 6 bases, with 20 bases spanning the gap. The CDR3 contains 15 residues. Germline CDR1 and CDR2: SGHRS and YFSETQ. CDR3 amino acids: CASSPSLGRSTEQYF. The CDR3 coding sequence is TGCGCCAGCAGCCCGTCCCTGGGGCGCTCTACCGAGCAGTACTTC.

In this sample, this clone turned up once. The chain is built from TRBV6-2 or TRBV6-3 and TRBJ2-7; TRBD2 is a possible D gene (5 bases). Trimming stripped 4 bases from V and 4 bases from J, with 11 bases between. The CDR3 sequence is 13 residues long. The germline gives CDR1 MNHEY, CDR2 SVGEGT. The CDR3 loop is CASSSLTGYEQYF. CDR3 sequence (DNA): TGTGCCAGCAGTTCTCTGACGGGATACGAGCAGTACTTC.

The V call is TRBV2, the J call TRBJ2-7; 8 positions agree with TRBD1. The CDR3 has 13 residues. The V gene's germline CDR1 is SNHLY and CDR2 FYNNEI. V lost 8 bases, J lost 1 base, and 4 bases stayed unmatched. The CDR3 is CASQTGVSYEQYF. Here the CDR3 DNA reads TGTGCCAGCCAGACAGGGGTTTCCTACGAGCAGTACTTC.